The T cell receptor (beta chain) under discussion was sequenced for a study of CD8 T cells in ankylosing spondylitis. Concerning this clonotype itself: The antigen remains undetermined.

With 3 bases clipped from V and 0 bases from J, the junction kept 12 bases outside the gene matches. The CDR3 length is 18 residues. Germline CDR1 is SQVTM and CDR2 is ANQGSEA. Study outcomes and limitations: Within ankylosing spondylitis blood, a TCR beta motif made up of under 10 highly homologous variants appeared to be characteristic. Earlier literature documents some of the motif variants in reactive arthritis synovial fluid and blood.

Via MiXCR, TCRdb re-called the 5' RACE reads, giving one row per CDR3 protein. The table has about 340,000 distinct CDR3 sequences, roughly 22% seen once. The chain has TRBV29-1 and TRBJ2-3; 10 bases match TRBD2. Source material: blood, either unsorted or a sorted T cell fraction (not recorded which). The clonotype was recovered from a male donor with ankylosing spondylitis or in good health (not recorded which). CDR3 DNA sequence: TGCAGCGTTGATGTAGCGGGGGGCCAGAGGGAAAGCACAGATACGCAGTATTTT. Amino acid sequence: CSVDVAGGQRESTDTQYF.